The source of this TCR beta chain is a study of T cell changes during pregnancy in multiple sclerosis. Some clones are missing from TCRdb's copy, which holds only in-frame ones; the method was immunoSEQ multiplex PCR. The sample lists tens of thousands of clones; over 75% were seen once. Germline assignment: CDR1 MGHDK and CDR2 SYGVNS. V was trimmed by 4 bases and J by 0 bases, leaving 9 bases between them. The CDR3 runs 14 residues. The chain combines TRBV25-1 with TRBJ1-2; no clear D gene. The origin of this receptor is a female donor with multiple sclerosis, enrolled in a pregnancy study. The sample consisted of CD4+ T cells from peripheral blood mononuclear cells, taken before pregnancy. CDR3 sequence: CASSVTAANYGYTF. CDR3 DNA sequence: TGTGCCAGCAGTGTGACTGCTGCTAACTATGGCTACACCTTC.